This paragraph covers one T cell receptor beta chain sequence. The data were taken from a study of blood T cell repertoires in COVID-19. V lost 6 bases to trimming and J lost 8 bases; unmatched junction nucleotides: 10. Germline CDR1 and CDR2: LNHDA and SQIVND (reference sequence). The CDR3 is made up of 15 amino acids. Method: immunoSEQ multiplex PCR; TCRdb's copy keeps in-frame clones and lacks some. The top ten clones hold 1.5% to 2% of a sample with some 400,000 clones, about 90% of them seen once. Cohorts were determined from participant-reported clinical history. The TCR comes from a woman under 40 who had recovered from COVID-19. Sequencing used PBMCs or T cells enriched from blood (not recorded which). The chain has TRBV19 and TRBJ2-1; 10 bases line up with TRBD1. CDR3 DNA: TGTGCCAGTAGGGCCGGGACAGGGGACTTCGATGAGCAGTTCTTC. Translating gives CASRAGTGDFDEQFF.